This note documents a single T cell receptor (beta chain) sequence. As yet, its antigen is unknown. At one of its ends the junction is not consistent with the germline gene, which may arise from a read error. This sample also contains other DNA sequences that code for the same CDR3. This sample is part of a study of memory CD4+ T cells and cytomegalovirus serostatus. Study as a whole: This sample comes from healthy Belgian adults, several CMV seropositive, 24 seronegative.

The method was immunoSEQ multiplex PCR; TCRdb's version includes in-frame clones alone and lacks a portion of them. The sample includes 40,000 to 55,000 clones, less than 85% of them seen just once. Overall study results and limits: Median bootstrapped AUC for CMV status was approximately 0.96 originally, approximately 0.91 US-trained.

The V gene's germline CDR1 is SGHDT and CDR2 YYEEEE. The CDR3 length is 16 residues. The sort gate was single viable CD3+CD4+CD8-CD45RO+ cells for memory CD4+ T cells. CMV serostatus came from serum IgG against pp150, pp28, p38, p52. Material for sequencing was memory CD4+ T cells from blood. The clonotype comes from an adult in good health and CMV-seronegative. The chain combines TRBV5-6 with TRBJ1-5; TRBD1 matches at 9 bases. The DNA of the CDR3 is TGTGCCAGCAGCATCCTTGGACAGGGGCTAGGTCAGCCCCAACATTTT. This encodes CASSILGQGLGQPQHF.